One sample yielded the 28 T cell receptor beta chains listed below, sequenced in a study of cytomegalovirus exposure and HLA in healthy donors. The primer mix had 60 Vbeta and 13 Jbeta primers. Clones were read by immunoSEQ multiplex PCR, and TCRdb kept only the in-frame ones, dropping some. The profile shows more than 110,000 clones, around 80% of them singletons. Sequencing was performed on PBMCs. The origin of the receptors is a man aged 25 to 45 in good health and CMV-seronegative.

This clone was detected only a few times. The J gene is TRBJ1-5, the V gene TRBV28; possibly TRBD1 for D (6 bases). Looked up from germline, CDR1 is MDHEN and CDR2 is SYDVKM. The CDR3 has 15 amino acids. Trimming took 4 bases from V and 5 from J, leaving 15 bases between them. The CDR3 DNA follows: TGTGCCAGCAGTTCGGTCGACAGGCTGTATCAGCCCCAGCATTTT. Residues: CASSSVDRLYQPQHF.

The rearrangement joins TRBV2 to TRBJ1-5; D is unclear. This CDR3 region has 14 residues. Germline CDR1 SNHLY, CDR2 FYNNEI. Trimming stripped 9 bases from V and 0 bases from J, with 12 bases between. The CDR3 here is CASSGVNSNQPQHF. DNA for the CDR3: TGTGCCAGTTCAGGCGTGAATAGCAATCAGCCCCAGCATTTT.

CDR3 bases: TGTGCCAGCAGCGTAGGGGCTAATCAGCCCCAGCATTTT. Protein: CASSVGANQPQHF. The J gene is TRBJ1-5, the V gene TRBV7-8; possibly TRBD1 for D (5 bases). Germline assignment: CDR1 SGHVS and CDR2 FQNEAQ. This CDR3 has 13 residues. Trimming stripped 5 bases from V and 4 bases from J, with 9 bases between.

V usage is TRBV7-3 and J usage is TRBJ1-1, with 7 nucleotides matching TRBD1. The CDR3 length is 16 residues. The germline CDR1 and CDR2 sequences are SGHTA and FQGTGA. The trim removed 5 bases at V and 1 base at J, leaving 10 bases unmatched. The CDR3 region has the DNA TGTGCCAGCAGCACATCAAAGGGACAGCCGAACACTGAAGCTTTCTTT. This encodes CASSTSKGQPNTEAFF.

This rearrangement joins TRBV28 to TRBJ1-1; tentative D call: TRBD1 (6 bases). Germline assignment: CDR1 MDHEN and CDR2 SYDVKM. V was cut by 5 bases and J by 2 bases, with 15 bases left in between. This CDR3 is 15 amino acids long. DNA for the CDR3: TGTGCCAGCAGTCCTTTCACGACAGGCAACACTGAAGCTTTCTTT. The encoded protein is CASSPFTTGNTEAFF.

This sequence joins TRBV18 and TRBJ2-1; 7 nucleotides match TRBD1. The germline CDR1 and CDR2 sequences are KGHSH and LQKENI. The trim removed 2 bases at V and 2 bases at J, leaving 9 bases unmatched. This CDR3 is 17 amino acids long. The CDR3 DNA sequence: TGTGCCAGCTCACCAACCCCGGGACAGCTAGCCTACAATGAGCAGTTCTTC. Translated: CASSPTPGQLAYNEQFF.

This clone was detected only once. The CDR3 bases are TGTGCCAGCAGCCAAAACAGGGGCGGAGGTTCGGAGACCCAGTACTTC. Amino acid sequence: CASSQNRGGGSETQYF. The V call is TRBV5-4, the J call TRBJ2-5; 7 nucleotides match TRBD1. With 4 bases clipped from V and 5 bases from J, the junction kept 14 bases outside the gene matches. CDR3 size: 16 residues. Germline CDR1 is SGHNT and CDR2 is YYREEE (reference sequence).

The genes are TRBV6-4 and TRBJ2-1; TRBD2 agrees at 8 bases. This CDR3 comprises 15 residues. Per the germline V gene, CDR1 is MRHNA and CDR2 is SNTAGT. V dropped 3 bases and J dropped 5; count of bases not matched to a gene: 6. As DNA, the CDR3 is TGTGCCAGCAGTGATTCGGGGGGGCCCAACAATGAGCAGTTCTTC. It codes for CASSDSGGPNNEQFF.

The V and J genes are TRBV27 and TRBJ2-7, with 9 bases aligning to TRBD2. The CDR3 contains 15 residues. CDR1 and CDR2 (germline): MNHEY, SMNVEV (reference sequence). V lost 4 bases, J lost 0 bases, and 4 bases stayed unmatched. For the CDR3, the DNA is TGTGCCAGCAGTTACCTAGCGGGGCTCTCCTACGAGCAGTACTTC. This codes for CASSYLAGLSYEQYF.

The V call is TRBV12-2, the J call TRBJ2-7; TRBD2, the table's D call, was not compared with the DNA. TRBV12-2 is noted as a pseudogene. CDR3 size: 15 residues. The CDR3: CASRLDYGTSYEQYF. Written as DNA, the CDR3 is TGTGCAAGTCGCTTAGACTACGGGACTTCCTACGAGCAGTACTTC.

The chain couples TRBV5-1 to TRBJ1-4; D gene unclear. Trimming removed 0 bases from V and 1 base from J, with 10 bases in between. The CDR3 is 16 amino acids. Germline V CDR1 and CDR2: SGHRS, YFSETQ. The CDR3 nucleotides read TGCGCCAGCAGCTTGGCCGTCCGAGAAACTAATGAAAAACTGTTTTTT. Amino acid sequence: CASSLAVRETNEKLFF.

The chain employs TRBV27 and TRBJ2-7, with 8 bases fitting TRBD1. V lost 7 bases, J lost 2 bases, and 7 bases stayed unmatched. Germline CDR1 MNHEY, CDR2 SMNVEV (reference sequence). This CDR3 region has 14 residues. DNA of the CDR3: TGTGCCAGCACTCAGGGACAGGCCACCTACGAGCAGTACTTC. Protein: CASTQGQATYEQYF.

This clone was seen a single time. The chain is built from TRBV7-9 and TRBJ2-5; TRBD1 agrees at 10 bases. The germline gives CDR1 SEHNR, CDR2 FQNEAQ (reference sequence). V lost 4 bases and J lost 4; bases outside the gene matches: 9. The CDR3 sequence is 16 residues long. This chain's CDR3 is CASSSGTGVPLETQYF. The CDR3 DNA reads as TGTGCCAGCAGCTCGGGGACAGGGGTCCCTCTAGAGACCCAGTACTTC.

The chain joins TRBV30 to TRBJ2-7; 9 nucleotides match TRBD1. The junction had 4 bases not matched to a gene; V was cut back by 3 bases and J by 4 bases. The germline V gene has CDR1 GTSNPN and CDR2 SVGIG (reference sequence). CDR3 size: 13 residues. The CDR3: CAWSGTGKYEQYF. The CDR3 DNA follows: TGTGCCTGGAGCGGGACAGGGAAGTACGAGCAGTACTTC.

This clone qualifies as medium-sized. This sequence joins TRBV10-3 and TRBJ2-7; D possibly corresponds to TRBD2 (6 bases). The CDR3 contains 15 residues. CDR1 and CDR2 from the germline V gene are ENHRY and SYGVKD. The V end was cut by 0 bases, the J end by 3 bases, with 12 bases between. The CDR3 DNA follows: TGTGCCATCAGTGAGTCGAACGGGAGTATCTACGAGCAGTACTTC. This encodes CAISESNGSIYEQYF.

This chain links TRBV30 with TRBJ2-1, with D maybe TRBD2 (6 bases). Trimming removed 1 base at V and 12 bases at J, with 13 bases between. Germline V gives CDR1 GTSNPN, CDR2 SVGIG (reference sequence). The CDR3 spans 12 residues. The CDR3 nucleotides are TGTGCCTGGAGTGATGACGGGGGAATGCAGTTCTTC. Translation: CAWSDDGGMQFF. The whole variable domain, filled in from reference TRBV30 and TRBJ2-1, reads SQTIHQWPATLVQPVGSPLSLECTVEGTSNPNLYWYRQAAGRGLQLLFYSVGIGQISSEVPQNLSASRPQDRQFILSSKKLLLSDSGFYLCAWSDDGGMQFFGPGTRLTVL.

V is TRBV27 and J is TRBJ2-3, with TRBD2 as a possible D gene (5 bases). The germline CDR1 and CDR2 sequences are MNHEY and SMNVEV (reference sequence). Trimming took 6 bases from V and 0 from J, leaving 13 bases between them. This CDR3 has 15 amino acids. CDR3 sequence: CASRAVVGSTDTQYF. The CDR3 region has the DNA TGTGCCAGCAGAGCGGTGGTGGGGAGCACAGATACGCAGTATTTT.

This chain joins TRBV5-1 and TRBJ2-6; TRBD2 aligns across 8 bases. Germline lookup yields CDR1 SGHRS and CDR2 YFSETQ. This CDR3 region has 16 residues. Trimming removed 2 bases from V and 4 bases from J; junction bases left unmatched: 5. The CDR3 spells CASSLRLATGANVLTF. CDR3 DNA sequence: TGCGCCAGCAGCTTAAGACTAGCGACAGGGGCCAACGTCCTGACTTTC.

CDR3 region: CASSPYRGLSSYEQYF. The CDR3 bases are TGTGCCAGCAGCCCGTACAGGGGGCTAAGCTCCTACGAGCAGTACTTC. V is TRBV14 and J is TRBJ2-7; 9 positions match TRBD1. Germline lookup yields CDR1 SGHDN and CDR2 FVKESK. The trim removed 4 bases at V and 0 bases at J, leaving 7 bases unmatched. This CDR3 comprises 16 residues.

The chain recombines TRBV28 with TRBJ2-3; 15 bases line up with TRBD2. Germline CDR1 reads MDHEN; CDR2 reads SYDVKM. After removal of 6 bases from V and 6 bases from J, the junction contained 10 bases not matched to a gene. The CDR3 has 17 amino acids. The CDR3 nucleotides read TGTGCCAGCAGCCGCTGGACTAGCGGGGGGGATGGGGATACGCAGTATTTT. The encoded protein is CASSRWTSGGDGDTQYF.

This clone has just one count. The chain recombines TRBV7-2 with TRBJ2-2; TRBD2 aligns across 9 bases. This CDR3 comprises 17 residues. CDR1 SGHTA and CDR2 FQGNSA come from the germline V gene. The V gene end was trimmed by 5 bases and the J gene end by 4 bases; junction bases not matched to a gene: 11. As DNA, the CDR3 is TGTGCCAGCAGCCGGAGTAGCGGGGGAAAGGGCACCGGGGAGCTGTTTTTT. Translating it yields CASSRSSGGKGTGELFF.

This chain connects TRBV6-6 to TRBJ2-7, with a tentative D call TRBD1 (6 bases). Germline values: CDR1 MNHNY, CDR2 SVGAGI (reference sequence). The CDR3 sequence is 14 residues long. V was pared by 0 bases and J by 3 bases, with 9 bases between. The CDR3 region is CASSYSKGGYEQYF. CDR3 in DNA: TGTGCCAGCAGTTACTCTAAAGGGGGCTACGAGCAGTACTTC.

V and J are TRBV9 and TRBJ1-1; 7 nucleotides line up with TRBD1. CDR1 and CDR2 (germline): SGDLS, YYNGEE. The CDR3 is 13 amino acids. Germline trimming cut 6 bases from V and 1 base from J; bases unmatched to any gene: 3. CDR3 DNA sequence: TGTGCCAGCATCGGGACAGAGAACACTGAAGCTTTCTTT. This sequence encodes CASIGTENTEAFF.

The V and J genes are TRBV5-1 and TRBJ1-1, with 7 bases aligning to TRBD1. The CDR3 is made up of 14 amino acids. Germline assignment: CDR1 SGHRS and CDR2 YFSETQ. The V and J ends lost 4 bases and 7 bases, in that order; junction bases with no gene match: 10. The CDR3: CASSLTGEGSEAFF. CDR3 nucleotide sequence: TGCGCCAGCAGCCTCACAGGGGAAGGGAGTGAAGCTTTCTTT.

The chain has TRBV18 and TRBJ2-2; D perhaps matches TRBD1 (6 bases). This CDR3 has 18 residues. The ends were cut back, 0 bases at V and 1 base at J, with 15 bases in the middle. In germline, CDR1 is KGHSH, CDR2 LQKENI. CDR3 DNA: TGTGCCAGCTCACCACCATTAATCGGACAGAAGAACACCGGGGAGCTGTTTTTT. Translating gives CASSPPLIGQKNTGELFF.

The rearrangement uses TRBV28 and TRBJ2-3, with a possible D match to TRBD1 (5 bases). The germline V gene encodes CDR1 MDHEN and CDR2 SYDVKM. The CDR3 loop spans 15 amino acids. V gave up 3 bases and J gave up 3 bases, with 13 bases separating them. The CDR3: CASSFSAGWTDTQYF. CDR3 coding DNA: TGTGCCAGCAGTTTTTCCGCAGGGTGGACAGATACGCAGTATTTT.

V usage is TRBV14 and J usage is TRBJ2-1; D remains ambiguous. Germline CDR1 and CDR2: SGHDN and FVKESK. The CDR3 is made up of 15 amino acids. V was shortened by 0 bases and J by 1 base, with 7 bases between the two germline ends. The CDR3 region is CASSQDVTSYNEQFF. CDR3 coding DNA: TGTGCCAGCAGCCAAGATGTAACTTCCTACAATGAGCAGTTCTTC.

The chain links TRBV9 to TRBJ1-6; possible D gene TRBD1, 6 bases. Trimming pared 0 bases from V and 8 bases from J, leaving 12 bases between. The CDR3 length is 15 residues. CDR1 and CDR2 from the germline V gene are SGDLS and YYNGEE. The CDR3, as DNA: TGTGCCAGCAGCGTAGAGACAGGCGGTTATTCACCCCTCCACTTT. Protein sequence: CASSVETGGYSPLHF.